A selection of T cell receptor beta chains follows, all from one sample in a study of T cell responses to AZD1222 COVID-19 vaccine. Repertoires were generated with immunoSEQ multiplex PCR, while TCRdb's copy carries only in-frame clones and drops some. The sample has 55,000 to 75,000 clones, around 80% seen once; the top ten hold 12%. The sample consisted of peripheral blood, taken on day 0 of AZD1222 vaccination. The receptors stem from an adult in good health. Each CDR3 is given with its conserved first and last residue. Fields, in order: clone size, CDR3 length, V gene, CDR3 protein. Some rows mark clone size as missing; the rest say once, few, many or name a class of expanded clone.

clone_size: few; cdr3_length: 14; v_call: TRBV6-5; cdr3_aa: CASSYSFQGDEQYF
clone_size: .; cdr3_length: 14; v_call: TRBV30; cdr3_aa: CAWSDLTGNQPQHF
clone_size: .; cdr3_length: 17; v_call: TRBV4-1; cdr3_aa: CASSQRRNRDGQETQYF
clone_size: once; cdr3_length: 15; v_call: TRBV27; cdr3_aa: CASSWDREITDTQYF
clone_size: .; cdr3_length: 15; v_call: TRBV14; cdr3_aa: CASSPWTSGTYEQYF
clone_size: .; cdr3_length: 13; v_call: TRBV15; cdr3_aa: CATRLWGSYEQYF
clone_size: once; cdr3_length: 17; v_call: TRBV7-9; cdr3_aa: CASSLGDDRLGDQPQHF
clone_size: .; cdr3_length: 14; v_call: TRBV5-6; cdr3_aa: CASSPTGVGNTIYF
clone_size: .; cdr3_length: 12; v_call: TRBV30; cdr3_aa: CAWSRQTGEQYF
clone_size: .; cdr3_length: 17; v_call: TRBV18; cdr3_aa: CASSPRGSRSSGNTIYF
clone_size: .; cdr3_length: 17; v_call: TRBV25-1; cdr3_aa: CASSEFSWAPTNEKLFF
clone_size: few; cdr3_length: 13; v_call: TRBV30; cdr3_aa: CAWSRNMNTEAFF
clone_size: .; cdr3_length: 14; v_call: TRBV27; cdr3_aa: CASSPDRGLHEQYF
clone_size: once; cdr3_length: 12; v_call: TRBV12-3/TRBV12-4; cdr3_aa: CASSLQVEGYTF
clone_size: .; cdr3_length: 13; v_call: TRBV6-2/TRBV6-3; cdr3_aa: CASSYDRNSPLHF
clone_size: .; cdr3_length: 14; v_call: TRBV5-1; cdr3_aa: CASSSGQGADTQYF
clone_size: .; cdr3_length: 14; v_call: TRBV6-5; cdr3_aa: CASTTGLLGNTIYF
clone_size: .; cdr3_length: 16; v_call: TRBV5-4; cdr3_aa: CASSLGRTTSNYGYTF
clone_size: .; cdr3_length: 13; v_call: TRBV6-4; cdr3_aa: CASSHGGANEQFF
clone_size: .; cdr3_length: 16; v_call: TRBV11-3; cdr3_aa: CASSLATGHKADTQYF
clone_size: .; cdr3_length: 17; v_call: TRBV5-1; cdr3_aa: CASSPGLAGANYNEQFF
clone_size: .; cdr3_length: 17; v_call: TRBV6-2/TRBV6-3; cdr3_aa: CASSYLPGGQENSPLHF
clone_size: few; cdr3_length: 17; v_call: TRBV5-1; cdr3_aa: CASSSTGTGGADYGYTF
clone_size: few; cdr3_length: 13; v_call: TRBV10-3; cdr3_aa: CAISGAGGLEQYF
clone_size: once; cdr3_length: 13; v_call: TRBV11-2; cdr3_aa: CASSLDRGAEAFF
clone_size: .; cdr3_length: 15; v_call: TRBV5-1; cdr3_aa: CASSQNHPPADTQYF
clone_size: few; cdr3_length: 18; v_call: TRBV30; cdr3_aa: CAWSTGTGAAGGNSPLHF
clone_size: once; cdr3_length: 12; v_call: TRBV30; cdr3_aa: CAWSVTVYGYTF
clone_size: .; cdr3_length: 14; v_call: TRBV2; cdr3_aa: CASTPTGADGGYTF
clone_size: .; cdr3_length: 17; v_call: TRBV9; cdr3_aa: CASSDGLAGGGTDTQYF
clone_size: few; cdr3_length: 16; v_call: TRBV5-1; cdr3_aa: CASRIPLGPQGNEQFF
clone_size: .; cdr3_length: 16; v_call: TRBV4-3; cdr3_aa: CASSQARQGRDEKLFF
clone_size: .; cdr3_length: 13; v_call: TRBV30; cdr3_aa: CAWSVSGNQPQHF
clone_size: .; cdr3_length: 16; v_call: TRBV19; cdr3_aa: CASSNSGTGANQPQHF
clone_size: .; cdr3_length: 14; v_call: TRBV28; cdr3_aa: CASSLRIAKNIQYF
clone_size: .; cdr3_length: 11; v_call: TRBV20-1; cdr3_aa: CSAAPGNTIYF
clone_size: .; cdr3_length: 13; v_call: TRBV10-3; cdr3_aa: CAVGGGVNSPLHF
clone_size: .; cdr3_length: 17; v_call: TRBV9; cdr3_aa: CASSVATGGANTGELFF